These T cell receptor beta chains were read from a single sample in a study of cytomegalovirus exposure and HLA in healthy donors. Measured with immunoSEQ multiplex PCR; TCRdb has only the in-frame clones, and not every one. Seen here are around 50,000 clones, around 85% observed once, and the top ten hold approximately 1.5%. The sample comprised PBMCs. The receptors were sampled from a middle-aged man in good health and CMV-seronegative. CDR3s include the opening cysteine and the closing phenylalanine or tryptophan. A D gene is named only where the DNA matches it firmly. Part of the rows lack a size; the others show once, few, many or a class for expanded clones.

v_gene	d_gene	abundance	j_gene	CDR3aa	CDR3nt
TRBV5-1	-	-	TRBJ1-3	CASSLVPVASGNTIYF	TGCGCCAGCAGCTTGGTACCTGTAGCCTCTGGAAACACCATATATTTT
TRBV7-3	TRBD1	once	TRBJ2-1	CASSLTGQGVHNEQFF	TGTGCCAGCAGCTTAACGGGACAGGGGGTCCACAATGAGCAGTTCTTC
TRBV9	-	-	TRBJ1-6	CASSVAGQTNSPLHF	TGTGCCAGCAGCGTCGCAGGACAGACAAATTCACCCCTCCACTTT
TRBV18	-	-	TRBJ1-1	CASSPIPTGNTEAFF	TGTGCCAGCTCACCCATACCGACAGGGAACACTGAAGCTTTCTTT
TRBV6-5	-	-	TRBJ1-2	CASRRDQNYGYTF	TGTGCCAGCAGGCGGGACCAGAACTATGGCTACACCTTC
TRBV6-1	TRBD2	-	TRBJ2-2	CASSSSGGTTGELFF	TGTGCCAGCAGTTCCAGCGGGGGCACTACCGGGGAGCTGTTTTTT
TRBV30	TRBD1	-	TRBJ1-2	CAWSVGQGGNYGYTF	TGTGCCTGGAGTGTAGGGCAGGGGGGTAACTATGGCTACACCTTC
TRBV6-5	-	-	TRBJ2-5	CASSLQETQYF	TGTGCCAGCAGTCTACAAGAGACCCAGTACTTC
TRBV6-5	-	-	TRBJ1-1	CASSYSLMNTEAFF	TGTGCCAGCAGTTACTCTTTAATGAACACTGAAGCTTTCTTT
TRBV18	TRBD1	-	TRBJ1-1	CASSGRGPEAFF	TGTGCCAGCTCAGGAAGGGGGCCTGAAGCTTTCTTT
TRBV30	-	-	TRBJ1-3	CAWSVLAGTIYF	TGTGCCTGGAGTGTACTAGCGGGAACCATATATTTT
TRBV15	TRBD1	-	TRBJ1-3	CATSRGIGTGGPPGNTIYF	TGTGCCACCAGCAGAGGAATCGGGACAGGGGGTCCCCCTGGAAACACCATATATTTT
TRBV30	-	-	TRBJ1-1	CAWSVRTANTEAFF	TGTGCCTGGAGTGTGAGGACAGCTAACACTGAAGCTTTCTTT
TRBV6-6	TRBD1	-	TRBJ2-7	CASSPGTVYEQYF	TGTGCCAGCAGTCCCGGGACAGTCTACGAGCAGTACTTC
TRBV11-2	-	-	TRBJ1-3	CASSLGRPSSGNTIYF	TGTGCCAGCAGCTTAGGGAGGCCCAGCTCTGGAAACACCATATATTTT
TRBV11-3	TRBD1	few	TRBJ2-7	CASSFLISDRAHEQYF	TGTGCCAGCAGCTTTTTAATTTCGGACAGGGCCCACGAGCAGTACTTC
TRBV4-2	-	-	TRBJ2-5	CASSQAPRETQYF	TGTGCCAGCAGCCAAGCCCCCAGGGAGACCCAGTACTTC
TRBV28	TRBD2	-	TRBJ2-1	CASSLGTSGSKQFF	TGTGCCAGCAGTTTAGGAACTAGCGGGAGCAAGCAGTTCTTC
TRBV30	TRBD1	-	TRBJ1-1	CAWNRDRGSEAFF	TGTGCCTGGAATCGGGACAGGGGGTCTGAAGCTTTCTTT
TRBV29-1	TRBD2	-	TRBJ2-3	CSAPDLAGLLTDTQYF	TGCAGCGCTCCAGACCTAGCGGGGCTACTCACAGATACGCAGTATTTT
TRBV5-8	-	once	TRBJ1-1	CASSLARTEAFF	TGTGCCAGCAGCTTGGCCAGGACTGAAGCTTTCTTT
TRBV5-1	TRBD1	-	TRBJ1-3	CASSMDRVVGNTIYF	TGCGCCAGCAGCATGGACAGGGTGGTTGGAAACACCATATATTTT
TRBV10-2	TRBD2	-	TRBJ2-7	CASSKKPGLAAYEQYF	TGCGCCAGCAGTAAAAAACCGGGACTAGCGGCCTACGAGCAGTACTTC
TRBV2	-	-	TRBJ1-6	CASSETGNSPLHF	TGTGCCAGCAGTGAGACGGGGAATTCACCCCTCCACTTT
TRBV7-2	-	-	TRBJ1-5	CASSLSQGSNQPQHF	TGTGCCAGCAGCTTAAGCCAGGGGAGCAATCAGCCCCAGCATTTT
TRBV7-2	-	-	TRBJ1-5	CASGGNQPQHF	TGTGCCAGCGGGGGGAATCAGCCCCAGCATTTT
TRBV6-5	TRBD1	-	TRBJ2-1	CASRTTGGSYNEQFF	TGTGCCAGCAGGACGACAGGGGGATCCTACAATGAGCAGTTCTTC
TRBV4-3	TRBD1	-	TRBJ1-2	CASSQERWDSHSEGYTF	TGCGCCAGCAGCCAAGAGAGGTGGGACAGCCATTCGGAAGGCTACACCTTC
TRBV9	-	-	TRBJ1-1	CASSGGGGIPAFF	TGTGCCAGCAGCGGAGGGGGTGGAATTCCGGCTTTCTTT
TRBV9	TRBD2	once	TRBJ2-3	CASSASGGAADTQYF	TGTGCCAGCAGCGCTAGCGGGGGGGCGGCTGATACGCAGTATTTT
TRBV6-5	-	-	TRBJ1-3	CASRRASFSGNTIYF	TGTGCCAGCAGGAGAGCCTCCTTCTCTGGAAACACCATATATTTT
TRBV9	-	-	TRBJ1-1	CASSLGLANTEAFF	TGTGCCAGCAGCCTAGGACTAGCGAACACTGAAGCTTTCTTT
TRBV27	TRBD1	-	TRBJ1-3	CASITSEPGTGVRMGGNTIYF	TGTGCCAGCATAACTTCAGAGCCCGGGACAGGGGTTCGAATGGGTGGAAACACCATATATTTT
TRBV11-2	-	-	TRBJ1-1	CASSLVGGMNTEAFF	TGTGCCAGCAGCCTGGTGGGGGGGATGAACACTGAAGCTTTCTTT
TRBV5-1	TRBD1	-	TRBJ1-3	CASSGGQGIKSGNTIYF	TGCGCCAGCAGCGGAGGACAGGGGATTAAATCTGGAAACACCATATATTTT
TRBV6-5	-	-	TRBJ2-1	CASSYLTVDSYNEQFF	TGTGCCAGCAGTTACTTGACAGTAGACTCCTACAATGAGCAGTTCTTC